One sample yielded the 11 T cell receptor beta chains listed below, sequenced in a study of T cell responses to AZD1222 COVID-19 vaccine. The protocol was immunoSEQ multiplex PCR, while the TCRdb copy is restricted to in-frame clones and leaves out a portion. Seen here are 100,000 to 150,000 clones, about nine tenths observed once, and the top ten hold 7.2%. The sequencing used peripheral blood, collected on day 0 of AZD1222 vaccination. The receptors stem from an adult in good health.

The chain couples TRBV9 to TRBJ1-2; D may be TRBD1 (5 bases). Germline CDR1 and CDR2: SGDLS and YYNGEE. The V and J ends lost 3 bases and 6 bases respectively, with 21 bases between them. The CDR3 consists of 16 residues. CDR3 nucleotide sequence: TGTGCCAGCAGCGCCGGAGGTGGCGGGGGGATCGATGGCTACACCTTC. Its protein product is CASSAGGGGGIDGYTF. Full variable domain (outside the CDR3, taken from reference TRBV9 and TRBJ1-2): DSGVTQTPKHLITATGQRVTLRCSPRSGDLSVYWYQQSLDQGLQFLIQYYNGEERAKGNILERFSAQQFPDLHSELNLSSLELGDSALYFCASSAGGGGGIDGYTFGSGTRLTVV.

V usage is TRBV3-1 (or the pseudogene TRBV3-2) and J usage is TRBJ1-2; D unclear. Germline V lookup: CDR1 LGHDT, CDR2 YNNKEL (reference sequence). With 0 bases removed from V and 8 bases from J, the gap between germline ends came to 13 bases. The CDR3 has 14 amino acids. CDR3 region: CASSQEFRGRGYTF. Written as DNA, the CDR3 is TGTGCCAGCAGCCAAGAATTTAGAGGACGAGGCTACACCTTC.

The CDR3 sequence is CATSRYRASTDTQYF. The CDR3 DNA follows: TGTGCCACCAGCAGATACAGGGCTAGCACAGATACGCAGTATTTT. The chain employs TRBV15 and TRBJ2-3, with a possible D match to TRBD1 (6 bases). V gave up 2 bases and J gave up 0 bases, with 9 bases separating them. CDR1 and CDR2 from the germline V gene are LNHNV and YYDKDF (reference sequence). CDR3 size: 15 residues.

The chain employs TRBV7-9 and TRBJ2-1, with 8 nucleotides matching TRBD2. With V trimmed by 0 bases and J by 7 bases, 5 bases remained unmatched. Germline V CDR1 and CDR2: SEHNR, FQNEAQ (reference sequence). The CDR3 is 15 residues long. CDR3 protein: CASSLASGSSNEQFF. CDR3 nucleotides: TGTGCCAGCAGCTTAGCCAGCGGGAGCTCAAATGAGCAGTTCTTC.

V usage is TRBV2 and J usage is TRBJ2-5; perhaps TRBD1 as D (6 bases). CDR3 length: 14 amino acids. Trimming shortened V by 3 bases and J by 1 base, and 9 bases separated the two germline ends. The germline CDR1 and CDR2 sequences are SNHLY and FYNNEI. The CDR3 DNA sequence: TGTGCCAGCAGTGAGAGAGGGGGCCAAGAGACCCAGTACTTC. Its translation is CASSERGGQETQYF.

The V gene is TRBV9, the J gene TRBJ2-2; maybe TRBD2 (6 bases). The CDR3 runs to 14 residues. V dropped 1 base and J dropped 6 bases, with 10 bases sitting between them. Germline CDR1 is SGDLS and CDR2 is YYNGEE. CDR3 amino acids: CASSVSSSAGELFF. The CDR3 coding sequence is TGTGCCAGCAGCGTAAGCTCTAGCGCCGGGGAGCTGTTTTTT.

V usage is TRBV28 and J usage is TRBJ1-5; D not resolved. The V gene's germline CDR1 is MDHEN and CDR2 SYDVKM. This CDR3 has 17 residues. V gave up 5 bases and J gave up 6 bases, with 23 bases separating them. Here the CDR3 reads CASSPYRTGILGQPQHF. The CDR3 DNA reads as TGTGCCAGCAGTCCTTATCGGACGGGCATTCTGGGTCAGCCCCAGCATTTT.

This chain joins TRBV19 and TRBJ2-2; 11 nucleotides agree with TRBD2. Germline CDR1 and CDR2: LNHDA and SQIVND (reference sequence). CDR3 length: 17 residues. V was pared by 7 bases and J by 3 bases, with 10 bases of the junction left unmatched. The CDR3 is CASKRLAGKWDTGELFF. The CDR3, as DNA: TGTGCCAGTAAACGACTAGCGGGAAAGTGGGACACCGGGGAGCTGTTTTTT.

The rearrangement links TRBV18 to TRBJ2-5; the D is unclear. The CDR3 contains 11 residues. Germline CDR1 reads KGHSH; CDR2 reads LQKENI. The V end was cut by 6 bases, the J end by 5 bases, with 7 bases between. CDR3 amino acids: CASSHLETQYF. CDR3 in DNA: TGTGCCAGCTCCCACCTGGAGACCCAGTACTTC.

The CDR3 DNA follows: TGTGCCAGCAGCTTGAATAGGACACGGAACACTGAAGCTTTCTTT. It codes for CASSLNRTRNTEAFF. This rearrangement joins TRBV5-5 to TRBJ1-1; tentative D call: TRBD1 (5 bases). Germline lookup yields CDR1 SGHKS and CDR2 YYEKEE (reference sequence). The CDR3 has 15 residues. Trimming cost V 1 base and J 1 base, with 11 bases left between them.

V gene TRBV28 combines with J gene TRBJ1-6; D is perhaps TRBD1 (6 bases). This CDR3 is built from 14 residues. Germline values: CDR1 MDHEN, CDR2 SYDVKM. Trimming stripped 5 bases from V and 7 bases from J, with 12 bases between. DNA for the CDR3: TGTGCCAGCAGTGTAGGGGGGAGGAATTCACCCCTCCACTTT. This encodes CASSVGGRNSPLHF.